The text below deals with one TCR beta chain. Its target is not known. The CDR3 runs to 10 residues. Sorted-subset replicate PCRs used 150 to 200 ng DNA, around 27,000 T cell genomes. Study processing details: ImmunoSEQ output lacked quality scores and full-length reads, limiting matched filtering. TCRdb's copy holds only in-frame clones and misses some; the assay was immunoSEQ multiplex PCR. That table supplies the V and J calls and clone size; D and trimming were determined from the DNA. Of approximately 2.3 million clones in the sample, more than 80% were seen once. This entry comes from a study of shared clonotypes between healthy human individuals. Study overall: The study enrolled two women and a few men aged 18 to 49. Study-level findings and limits: Sequencing depth was predicted to influence how clonotypes are shared among donors.

This clonotype originated in a man aged 18 to 29 in good health. Some clones in this sample may be carry-over from other donors' samples. This sequence joins TRBV21-1 and TRBJ2-1; the D segment call TRBD2 is taken from the table without a DNA check. TRBV21-1 is noted as a pseudogene. Sequencing was performed on naive CD4+ T cells from PBMCs. This sample's subset: CD45RA+ positively selected. The CDR3 region has the DNA TGTGCCAGCAGCAAAGACGGGAAGTTCTTC. It is translated as CASSKDGKFF.